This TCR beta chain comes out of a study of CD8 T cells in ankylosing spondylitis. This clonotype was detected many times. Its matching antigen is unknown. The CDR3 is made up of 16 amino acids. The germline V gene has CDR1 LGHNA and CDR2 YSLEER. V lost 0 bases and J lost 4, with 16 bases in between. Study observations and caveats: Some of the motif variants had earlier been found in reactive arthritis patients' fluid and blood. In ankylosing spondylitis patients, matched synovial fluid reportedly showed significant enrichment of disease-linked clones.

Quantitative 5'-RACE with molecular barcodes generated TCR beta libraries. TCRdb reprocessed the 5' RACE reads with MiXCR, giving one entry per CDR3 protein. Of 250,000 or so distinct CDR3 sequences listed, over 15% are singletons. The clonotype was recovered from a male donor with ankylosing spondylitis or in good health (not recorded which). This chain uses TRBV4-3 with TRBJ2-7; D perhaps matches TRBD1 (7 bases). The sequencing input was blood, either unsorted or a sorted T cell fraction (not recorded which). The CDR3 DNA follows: TGCGCCAGCAGCCAAGACGGCAGGGGGGCACCTTACGAGCAGTACTTC. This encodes CASSQDGRGAPYEQYF.